This passage covers 24 T cell receptor beta chains from one sample sequenced in a study of blood T cell repertoires in COVID-19. The protocol was immunoSEQ multiplex PCR, while the TCRdb copy is restricted to in-frame clones and leaves out a portion. The sample includes 250,000 to 400,000 clones, under 90% of them seen just once. Sequencing was performed on PBMCs or T cells enriched from blood (not recorded which). These receptor sequences come from a man in his sixties who had recovered from COVID-19.

This sequence joins TRBV24-1 and TRBJ2-1; 10 bases line up with TRBD1. This CDR3 contains 16 residues. Trimming at V came to 3 bases and at J to 5 bases, leaving 6 bases not matched to a gene. Germline V gives CDR1 KGHDR, CDR2 SFDVKD. The CDR3 reads CATSDPDRGVNNEQFF. DNA for the CDR3: TGTGCCACCAGTGATCCGGACAGGGGGGTCAACAATGAGCAGTTCTTC.

The chain combines TRBV20-1 with TRBJ2-7; perhaps TRBD2 as D (5 bases). The CDR3 length is 10 residues. Between the trimmed V and J ends, which lost 7 bases and 7 bases, there was a span of 11 bases. CDR1 is DFQATT, CDR2 SNEGSKA, per germline (reference sequence). CDR3 DNA: TGCAGTGGAGGGCCGCGGGAGCAGTACTTC. It translates to CSGGPREQYF.

The V and J genes are TRBV6-5 and TRBJ2-1, with D unresolved. V was trimmed by 0 bases and J by 7 bases, leaving 10 bases between them. Germline loops: CDR1 MNHEY, CDR2 SVGAGI. This CDR3 has 14 residues. CDR3 protein: CASSYSRFGNEQFF. CDR3 coding DNA: TGTGCCAGCAGTTACTCGCGATTCGGGAATGAGCAGTTCTTC.

This clone was seen just once. The chain couples TRBV24-1 to TRBJ2-2; 8 nucleotides match TRBD1. J gave up 3 bases and V 1 base, and 3 bases lay outside the gene matches. The CDR3 length is 16 residues. Germline CDR1 and CDR2: KGHDR and SFDVKD. CDR3 DNA: TGTGCCACCAGTGATTTCCAGGGGGCCTACACCGGGGAGCTGTTTTTT. Amino acid sequence: CATSDFQGAYTGELFF.

This clone was picked up one time. CDR3 DNA sequence: TGTGCCAGCAGCGCCGGACCTGTGGCGGGAGGGTCCTACAATGAGCAGTTCTTC. Translated: CASSAGPVAGGSYNEQFF. The gene calls are TRBV9 and TRBJ2-1; 9 bases align to TRBD2. With 3 bases clipped from V and 1 base from J, the junction kept 11 bases outside the gene matches. Germline V CDR1 and CDR2: SGDLS, YYNGEE. This CDR3 is built from 18 residues.

This clone showed up just a few times. This sequence joins TRBV19 and TRBJ1-1; 9 bases match TRBD1. The J segment lost 4 bases and the V segment lost 6 bases, leaving 12 bases of the junction unmatched. The CDR3 length is 16 residues. The germline CDR1 and CDR2 sequences are LNHDA and SQIVND (reference sequence). CDR3 protein: CASRPWTGVMGTEAFF. DNA of the CDR3: TGTGCCAGTAGGCCATGGACAGGGGTGATGGGCACTGAAGCTTTCTTT.

The gene calls are TRBV6-5 and TRBJ1-6; D perhaps matches TRBD1 (5 bases). CDR1 is MNHEY, CDR2 SVGAGI, per germline. V lost 0 bases and J lost 3, with 9 bases in between. CDR3 length: 16 amino acids. The CDR3 sequence: CASSYSRQIYNSPLHF. CDR3 DNA: TGTGCCAGCAGTTACTCGCGACAGATCTATAATTCACCCCTCCACTTT.

CDR3 nucleotides: TGCGCCAGCAGCTTGGAATTGCCGGTTAAGATGGAGACCCAGTACTTC. Translated: CASSLELPVKMETQYF. The chain combines TRBV5-1 with TRBJ2-5; no firm D call. CDR3 length: 16 amino acids. V gave up 0 bases and J gave up 5 bases, with 17 bases separating them. Germline V gene lookup returns CDR1 SGHRS and CDR2 YFSETQ. The entire variable domain, with the rest obtained from reference TRBV5-1 and TRBJ2-5, is as follows: KAGVTQTPRYLIKTRGQQVTLSCSPISGHRSVSWYQQTPGQGLQFLFEYFSETQRNKGNFPGRFSGRQFSNSRSEMNVSTLELGDSALYLCASSLELPVKMETQYFGPGTRLLVL.

V and J are TRBV5-1 and TRBJ2-7; TRBD2 agrees at 10 bases. Germline V gene data show CDR1 as SGHRS and CDR2 as YFSETQ. V shed 4 bases and J 3 bases; nucleotides not matched to a gene: 4. CDR3 length: 14 residues. CDR3 residues: CASSQGLASYEQYF. In DNA form, the CDR3 reads TGCGCCAGCAGCCAGGGACTAGCGAGCTACGAGCAGTACTTC.

This clone was counted a single time. The genes are TRBV7-2 and TRBJ2-3; D is unresolved. V was pared by 1 base and J by 6 bases, with 8 bases between. CDR1 and CDR2 (germline): SGHTA, FQGNSA. CDR3 length: 13 amino acids. The CDR3 region has the DNA TGTGCCAGCAGCTTAGGCAGGTGGGATACGCAGTATTTT. This translates into CASSLGRWDTQYF.

This chain joins TRBV19 and TRBJ1-5; the D is unclear. Germline-derived CDR1 and CDR2 are LNHDA and SQIVND (reference sequence). The CDR3 has 14 residues. Trimming took off 3 bases at V and 11 bases at J, with 17 bases between the two ends. CDR3 amino acids: CASSIESNGRTQHF. The DNA for the CDR3 is TGTGCCAGTAGTATCGAGTCTAATGGGCGTACCCAGCATTTT.

The chain couples TRBV7-8 to TRBJ2-3; 10 bases align to TRBD1. V was pared by 4 bases and J by 6 bases, with 7 bases of the junction left unmatched. CDR1 and CDR2 from the germline V gene are SGHVS and FQNEAQ. CDR3 length: 15 amino acids. This chain's CDR3 is CASSSSGQGKDTQYF. The CDR3 coding sequence is TGTGCCAGCAGCTCCTCGGGACAGGGGAAGGATACGCAGTATTTT.

The gene calls are TRBV24-1 and TRBJ2-3, with a tentative D call TRBD2 (6 bases). CDR3 length: 17 amino acids. V lost 4 bases, J lost 2 bases, and 18 bases lay in between. Germline-derived CDR1 and CDR2 are KGHDR and SFDVKD. The CDR3 region has the DNA TGTGCCACCAGTGACCCTGGGAGGATTGGGATCACAGATACGCAGTATTTT. Residues: CATSDPGRIGITDTQYF.

The rearrangement joins TRBV19 to TRBJ1-2; D is unresolved. CDR1 is LNHDA and CDR2 is SQIVND in the germline V gene (reference sequence). This CDR3 is built from 14 residues. V lost 6 bases to trimming and J lost 8 bases, with 19 bases between them. In nucleotides, the CDR3 is TGTGCCAGTAGGACGGGAACCGAGGGTCTGGGCTACACCTTC. The encoded protein is CASRTGTEGLGYTF.

This clone was observed once. The chain combines TRBV19 with TRBJ2-3, with 14 bases that match TRBD2. The CDR3 totals 17 residues. V trimming: 5 bases; J trimming: 4 bases; junction bases outside the gene matches: 8. CDR1 is LNHDA and CDR2 is SQIVND in the germline V gene (reference sequence). The CDR3 DNA sequence: TGTGCCAGTAGTGCAGCGGGACTAGCGGGAGTTTCAGATACGCAGTATTTT. This sequence encodes CASSAAGLAGVSDTQYF. The full variable domain, rest sourced from reference TRBV19 and TRBJ2-3, is DGGITQSPKYLFRKEGQNVTLSCEQNLNHDAMYWYRQDPGQGLRLIYYSQIVNDFQKGDIAEGYSVSREKKESFPLTVTSAQKNPTAFYLCASSAAGLAGVSDTQYFGPGTRLTVL.

The CDR3 protein is CASRDSGIGGYTF. CDR3 DNA sequence: TGTGCCAGCAGGGACTCGGGGATTGGTGGCTACACCTTC. The rearrangement uses TRBV6-6 and TRBJ1-2, with D hard to call. The CDR3 contains 13 residues. Between the trimmed V and J ends, which lost 6 bases and 7 bases, there was a span of 15 bases. Germline V CDR1 and CDR2: MNHNY, SVGAGI (reference sequence).

The rearrangement joins TRBV7-9 to TRBJ2-1, with D maybe TRBD2 (6 bases). The germline gives CDR1 SEHNR, CDR2 FQNEAQ (reference sequence). The CDR3 contains 12 residues. V lost 2 bases and J lost 16, with 15 bases in between. In nucleotides, the CDR3 is TGTGCCAGCAGCTTAAACGGAGGGCGGAGTTTCTTC. It codes for CASSLNGGRSFF.

The rearrangement links TRBV28 to TRBJ1-3, with 7 bases fitting TRBD1. Germline values: CDR1 MDHEN, CDR2 SYDVKM. This CDR3 region has 15 residues. J was trimmed by 0 bases and V by 5 bases; bases with no gene match: 4. The CDR3 DNA is TGTGCCAGCAGTAGGACAGGACGCTCTGGAAACACCATATATTTT. Its translation is CASSRTGRSGNTIYF. Based on the CDR3 plus reference TRBV28 and TRBJ1-3, the full variable domain is DVKVTQSSRYLVKRTGEKVFLECVQDMDHENMFWYRQDPGLGLRLIYFSYDVKMKEKGDIPEGYSVSREKKERFSLILESASTNQTSMYLCASSRTGRSGNTIYFGEGSWLTVV.

This clone was observed once. The rearrangement links TRBV30 to TRBJ2-2; D perhaps matches TRBD1 (6 bases). Germline CDR1 is GTSNPN and CDR2 is SVGIG (reference sequence). The CDR3 loop spans 14 amino acids. V dropped 0 bases and J dropped 6 bases, with 11 bases sitting between them. The CDR3 DNA reads as TGTGCCTGGAGTGTCACAGGGTATCCCGGGGAGCTGTTTTTT. Amino acids: CAWSVTGYPGELFF.

This clone came up once. The chain is built from TRBV10-1 and TRBJ1-4; 8 bases line up with TRBD1. This CDR3 region has 14 residues. Per the germline V gene, CDR1 is WNHNN and CDR2 is SYGVQD (reference sequence). With V trimmed by 7 bases and J by 2 bases, 3 bases remained unmatched. The CDR3 nucleotides are TGCGCCAGCAAGTACAGGGGGACTAATGAAAAACTGTTTTTT. Translating it yields CASKYRGTNEKLFF.

The chain joins TRBV6-2 or TRBV6-3 to TRBJ2-6; 10 bases fit TRBD1. Germline V gives CDR1 MNHEY, CDR2 SVGEGT. V gave up 5 bases and J gave up 2 bases; unmatched junction bases: 0. This CDR3 is 15 amino acids long. CDR3 DNA sequence: TGTGCCAGCAGTGGGACAGGGGCTGGGGCCAACGTCCTGACTTTC. Its translation: CASSGTGAGANVLTF.

The J gene is TRBJ2-5, the V gene TRBV6-5; TRBD1 is a possible D gene (6 bases). Germline CDR1 is MNHEY and CDR2 is SVGAGI. V was clipped by 0 bases and J by 5 bases, with 13 bases between them. The CDR3 is made up of 15 amino acids. This CDR3 reads CASSYSQGRGETQYF. In DNA form, the CDR3 reads TGTGCCAGCAGTTACTCGCAGGGGCGCGGGGAGACCCAGTACTTC.

This sequence joins TRBV5-1 and TRBJ1-1; tentative D call: TRBD1 (6 bases). Germline CDR1 is SGHRS and CDR2 is YFSETQ. The V end was cut by 0 bases, the J end by 7 bases, with 13 bases between. The CDR3 covers 14 residues. CDR3 region: CASSLAYRDGEAFF. The CDR3, as DNA: TGCGCCAGCAGCTTGGCATACAGGGATGGTGAAGCTTTCTTT.

V usage is TRBV19 and J usage is TRBJ1-5, with D possibly being TRBD1 (6 bases). CDR3 length: 15 residues. Trimming removed 5 bases from V and 6 bases from J, with 17 bases in between. Germline V gene lookup returns CDR1 LNHDA and CDR2 SQIVND (reference sequence). CDR3 sequence (DNA): TGTGCCAGTAGTGGCACAGGGAGGGGACTTCAGCCCCAGCATTTT. As protein: CASSGTGRGLQPQHF.